This TCR beta chain comes out of a study of blood T cell repertoires in COVID-19. Across the study: COVID-19 samples collected from the United States, Italy and Spain covered acute and convalescent phases. PBMCs, B-cell-depleted T cells, or T cells were the source of the cDNA or gDNA that made up the material.

The CDR3 consists of 16 residues. Losses at the gene ends were 4 bases for V and 2 bases for J; bases not matched to a gene: 8. The V gene's germline CDR1 is ENHRY and CDR2 SYGVKD. In the study's own analysis: Using reference gene primer amplification, nucleated cell counts were estimated. Method: immunoSEQ multiplex PCR; TCRdb's copy keeps in-frame clones and lacks some. V, J and clone size are those of that table, while D and trimming were read from the DNA. The sample has under 250,000 clones, 92% seen once. The sequenced sample was peripheral blood. The TCR was taken from a man under 40 with acute or convalescent COVID-19. The chain combines TRBV10-3 with TRBJ2-3; 8 nucleotides align to TRBD2. The CDR3 DNA reads as TGTGCCATCAGTGGGGATAGCGGGGTCTACACAGATACGCAGTATTTT. As protein: CAISGDSGVYTDTQYF.